These 30 T cell receptor beta chains share one sample of origin, sequenced in a study of blood T cell repertoires in COVID-19. Profiled with immunoSEQ multiplex PCR; TCRdb holds only in-frame clones, not every one. The sample comprises 250,000 to 350,000 clones, approximately 86% of which are singletons, and about 2.5% rests with the top ten. The sample comprised peripheral blood. The source is a man between 18 and 35 years old with active or convalescent COVID-19.

The rearrangement links TRBV25-1 to TRBJ1-4, with TRBD1 as a possible D gene (5 bases). CDR1 is MGHDK, CDR2 SYGVNS, per germline. The V and J ends lost 1 base and 8 bases respectively, with 14 bases between them. The CDR3 is 15 amino acids. The CDR3 is CASSELGGEGEKLFF. CDR3 bases: TGTGCCAGCAGTGAATTAGGAGGGGAGGGGGAAAAACTGTTTTTT.

The chain links TRBV5-1 to TRBJ2-5; a possible D gene is TRBD2 (5 bases). Germline values: CDR1 SGHRS, CDR2 YFSETQ. Trimming took 4 bases from V and 4 from J, leaving 17 bases between them. The CDR3 sequence is 15 residues long. The CDR3: CASSPENPGIETQYF. DNA for the CDR3: TGCGCCAGCAGCCCAGAAAACCCGGGGATAGAGACCCAGTACTTC.

DNA for the CDR3: TGTGCCAGCAGCTTTTATAGGACAGGGACGCAGTATTTT. This translates into CASSFYRTGTQYF. The J gene is TRBJ2-3, the V gene TRBV7-2, with TRBD1 matching over 8 bases. The CDR3 has 13 residues. With V trimmed by 3 bases and J by 9 bases, 5 bases remained unmatched. The germline V gene encodes CDR1 SGHTA and CDR2 FQGNSA. The full variable domain, its missing parts supplied by reference TRBV7-2 and TRBJ2-3, is GAGVSQSPSNKVTEKGKDVELRCDPISGHTALYWYRQSLGQGLEFLIYFQGNSAPDKSGLPSDRFSAERTGGSVSTLTIQRTQQEDSAVYLCASSFYRTGTQYFGPGTRLTVL.

This chain joins TRBV2 and TRBJ1-6; 7 positions match TRBD1. The CDR3 runs 14 residues. CDR1 and CDR2 (germline): SNHLY, FYNNEI. V gave up 7 bases and J gave up 7 bases; unmatched junction bases: 7. The CDR3 is CASTPGQFNSPLHF. The CDR3 region has the DNA TGTGCCAGCACTCCGGGACAGTTCAATTCACCCCTCCACTTT.

The chain links TRBV3-1 (or the pseudogene TRBV3-2) to TRBJ1-4; D is undetermined. V was trimmed by 0 bases and J by 8 bases, leaving 10 bases between them. This CDR3 spans 14 amino acids. Per the germline V gene, CDR1 is LGHDT and CDR2 is YNNKEL (reference sequence). The CDR3 DNA sequence: TGTGCCAGCAGCCAAGAAGCCCAGACAGAAAAACTGTTTTTT. Translation gives CASSQEAQTEKLFF.

The genes are TRBV2 and TRBJ2-3, with 9 bases fitting TRBD2. V was pared by 2 bases and J by 2 bases, with 5 bases of the junction left unmatched. The CDR3 extends over 16 amino acids. CDR1 SNHLY and CDR2 FYNNEI come from the germline V gene. The CDR3 nucleotides read TGTGCCAGCAGTGAACGTCTAGCGGGGCTCACAGATACGCAGTATTTT. It specifies CASSERLAGLTDTQYF. Variable domain in full (rest from reference TRBV2 and TRBJ2-3): EPEVTQTPSHQVTQMGQEVILRCVPISNHLYFYWYRQILGQKVEFLVSFYNNEISEKSEIFDDQFSVERPDGSNFTLKIRSTKLEDSAMYFCASSERLAGLTDTQYFGPGTRLTVL.

The V and J genes are TRBV27 and TRBJ1-1; D is unresolved. Germline CDR1 is MNHEY and CDR2 is SMNVEV (reference sequence). V was pared by 4 bases and J by 6 bases, with 15 bases between. The CDR3 runs 14 residues. CDR3 residues: CASSYNGLGAEAFF. DNA of the CDR3: TGTGCCAGCAGTTATAACGGGTTAGGTGCTGAAGCTTTCTTT.

The V gene is TRBV6-5, the J gene TRBJ1-6; D gene unclear. V was trimmed by 4 bases and J by 11 bases, leaving 21 bases between them. This CDR3 spans 16 amino acids. Germline V gives CDR1 MNHEY, CDR2 SVGAGI. The CDR3 loop is CASSSRQAPRQAPLHF. The CDR3 nucleotides are TGTGCCAGCAGTTCCCGGCAGGCCCCCCGCCAAGCACCCCTCCACTTT.

The rearrangement links TRBV3-1 (or the pseudogene TRBV3-2) to TRBJ2-3; 8 bases are shared with TRBD2. There are 14 residues in the CDR3. Germline V CDR1 and CDR2: LGHDT, YNNKEL (reference sequence). The J segment lost 10 bases and the V segment lost 1 base, leaving 7 bases of the junction unmatched. The DNA of the CDR3 is TGTGCCAGCAGCCAAGCGGGAGGGCTTGTGGCGCAGTATTTT. Protein sequence: CASSQAGGLVAQYF.

The chain employs TRBV24-1 and TRBJ2-6, with D perhaps TRBD2 (6 bases). This CDR3 has 17 residues. Looked up from germline, CDR1 is KGHDR and CDR2 is SFDVKD. Trimming pared 9 bases from V and 0 bases from J, leaving 17 bases between. For the CDR3, the DNA is TGTGCCACCGCAGGCGCGGGACGGACCTCTGGGGCCAACGTCCTGACTTTC. Amino acid sequence: CATAGAGRTSGANVLTF.

The genes are TRBV18 and TRBJ1-6, with 9 nucleotides matching TRBD1. Germline CDR1 and CDR2: KGHSH and LQKENI. The CDR3 totals 15 residues. V lost 3 bases to trimming and J lost 10 bases; unmatched junction nucleotides: 7. This CDR3 reads CASSPGQGSQSPLHF. As DNA, the CDR3 is TGTGCCAGCTCACCGGGACAGGGTAGTCAGTCACCCCTCCACTTT.

This clone was detected a few times. V usage is TRBV4-3 and J usage is TRBJ1-5; D remains unclear. Trimming cost V 1 base and J 5 bases, with 6 bases left between them. Germline-derived CDR1 and CDR2 are LGHNA and YSLEER. This CDR3 spans 13 amino acids. CDR3 coding DNA: TGCGCCAGCAGCCAAGCTATTCATCAGCCCCAGCATTTT. Residues: CASSQAIHQPQHF.

V is TRBV13 and J is TRBJ2-2; TRBD2 aligns across 7 bases. Germline loops: CDR1 PRHDT, CDR2 FYEKMQ (reference sequence). Losses at the gene ends were 6 bases for V and 6 bases for J; bases not matched to a gene: 4. The CDR3 spans 13 residues. CDR3 residues: CASRPGLAGELFF. In nucleotides, the CDR3 is TGTGCCAGCAGACCTGGACTAGCCGGGGAGCTGTTTTTT.

This chain connects TRBV19 to TRBJ1-1; perhaps TRBD1 as D (5 bases). V was shortened by 9 bases and J by 3 bases, with 11 bases between the two germline ends. Per germline, CDR1 LNHDA and CDR2 SQIVND (reference sequence). This CDR3 comprises 12 residues. For the CDR3, the DNA is TGTGCCAGCCGTCGGGGGGACACTGAAGCTTTCTTT. It codes for CASRRGDTEAFF.

The J gene is TRBJ2-7, the V gene TRBV3-1 (or the pseudogene TRBV3-2); tentative D call: TRBD2 (6 bases). This CDR3 has 13 residues. Germline V gene lookup returns CDR1 LGHDT and CDR2 YNNKEL (reference sequence). Deletions cut 4 bases from V and 3 bases from J, with 10 bases between. CDR3 region: CASSPGTYYEQYF. CDR3 nucleotides: TGTGCCAGCAGCCCGGGGACTTACTACGAGCAGTACTTC.

The chain carries TRBV18 and TRBJ2-3, with D tentatively TRBD1 (6 bases). V gave up 3 bases and J gave up 5 bases, with 15 bases separating them. Germline CDR1 KGHSH, CDR2 LQKENI. The CDR3 runs to 15 residues. This chain's CDR3 is CASSPRSQGKDTQYF. The DNA of the CDR3 is TGTGCCAGCTCACCTCGGTCACAGGGTAAAGATACGCAGTATTTT.

V usage is TRBV6-5 and J usage is TRBJ1-6; TRBD1 is a possible D gene (5 bases). Looked up from germline, CDR1 is MNHEY and CDR2 is SVGAGI. This CDR3 comprises 15 residues. Trimming shortened V by 7 bases and J by 4 bases, and 14 bases separated the two germline ends. Written as DNA, the CDR3 is TGTGCCAGCATCCAAATGGGGGGTTATAATTCACCCCTCCACTTT. Translating gives CASIQMGGYNSPLHF.

The chain has TRBV7-9 and TRBJ1-4, with a tentative D call TRBD1 (6 bases). Trimming removed 3 bases at V and 6 bases at J, with 14 bases between. Germline V gives CDR1 SEHNR, CDR2 FQNEAQ (reference sequence). The CDR3 totals 15 residues. CDR3 residues: CASSFVWGRDEKLFF. CDR3 nucleotides: TGTGCCAGCAGCTTTGTTTGGGGGCGCGATGAAAAACTGTTTTTT. Combining the CDR3 with reference TRBV7-9 and TRBJ1-4 gives the whole variable domain DTGVSQNPRHKITKRGQNVTFRCDPISEHNRLYWYRQTLGQGPEFLTYFQNEAQLEKSRLLSDRFSAERPKGSFSTLEIQRTEQGDSAMYLCASSFVWGRDEKLFFGSGTQLSVL.

The rearrangement joins TRBV27 to TRBJ1-6; D might be TRBD1 (6 bases). This CDR3 spans 13 amino acids. Germline V CDR1 and CDR2: MNHEY, SMNVEV (reference sequence). Trimming took 9 bases from V and 4 from J, leaving 10 bases between them. CDR3 nucleotide sequence: TGTGCCAGTGGGGGCGGGTATAATTCACCCCTCCACTTT. Its protein is CASGGGYNSPLHF.

This chain joins TRBV15 and TRBJ2-3, with D perhaps TRBD1 (7 bases). Trimming removed 1 base at V and 3 bases at J, with 11 bases between. CDR1 is LNHNV, CDR2 YYDKDF, per germline (reference sequence). The CDR3 runs to 15 residues. The CDR3 coding sequence is TGTGCCACCAGCAGAGCGGCAGGGGGGACAGATACGCAGTATTTT. It encodes CATSRAAGGTDTQYF.

V gene TRBV5-1 combines with J gene TRBJ2-5; TRBD2 agrees at 10 bases. Germline V gene sequence: CDR1 SGHRS, CDR2 YFSETQ. The CDR3 has 15 residues. After removal of 7 bases from V and 1 base from J, the junction contained 7 bases not matched to a gene. CDR3 in DNA: TGCGCCAGCGCTCCTCGGACTAGCGGCCAAGAGACCCAGTACTTC. Its protein is CASAPRTSGQETQYF.

Comments on this clone: Other DNA sequences in the same sample also yield this CDR3. This chain joins TRBV7-2 and TRBJ2-1, with 7 nucleotides matching TRBD1. This CDR3 has 15 amino acids. Germline CDR1 and CDR2: SGHTA and FQGNSA. The J segment lost 1 base and the V segment lost 1 base, leaving 1 base of the junction unmatched. The CDR3: CASSLDRGSYNEQFF. As DNA, the CDR3 is TGTGCCAGCAGCTTAGACAGGGGTTCCTACAATGAGCAGTTCTTC.

The chain carries TRBV12-3 or TRBV12-4 and TRBJ1-2, with D perhaps TRBD1 (5 bases). This CDR3 comprises 13 residues. Trimming took off 8 bases at V and 4 bases at J, with 14 bases between the two ends. This CDR3 is CASRGVGPYGYTF. The CDR3 DNA sequence: TGTGCCAGCCGGGGGGTCGGACCCTATGGCTACACCTTC.

The V call is TRBV28, the J call TRBJ1-2, with D possibly matching TRBD1 (5 bases). The V gene lost 5 bases and the J gene lost 0 bases, with 10 bases spanning the gap. The length of the CDR3 is 14 residues. Germline-derived CDR1 and CDR2 are MDHEN and SYDVKM. The CDR3 sequence: CASSDGGANYGYTF. CDR3 sequence (DNA): TGTGCCAGCAGTGACGGGGGAGCTAACTATGGCTACACCTTC.

Turning to this clone: A read error may produce the germline difference seen at one junction end. The chain combines TRBV11-2 with TRBJ2-7; 7 nucleotides align to TRBD1. The CDR3 has 17 amino acids. The germline gives CDR1 SGHAT, CDR2 FQNNGV. The CDR3, as DNA: TGTGCCAGCAGCCCACCTCATGGACAGGCCGTTTCCTCCGAGCAGTACTTC. Protein product: CASSPPHGQAVSSEQYF.

The CDR3 nucleotides are TGTGCCAGCAGCGCGGGGACAGGGGGCAACTATGGCTACACCTTC. Translating gives CASSAGTGGNYGYTF. The chain combines TRBV9 with TRBJ1-2; TRBD1 matches at 12 bases. V trimming: 3 bases; J trimming: 2 bases; junction bases outside the gene matches: 2. The V gene's germline CDR1 is SGDLS and CDR2 YYNGEE. The CDR3 runs to 15 residues.

CDR3 coding DNA: TGTGCCAGCAGCCCTAATCGAGGGAACACTGAAGCTTTCTTT. Translation: CASSPNRGNTEAFF. This chain connects TRBV7-2 to TRBJ1-1, with D unresolved. This CDR3 comprises 14 residues. The germline CDR1 and CDR2 sequences are SGHTA and FQGNSA. The V gene lost 5 bases and the J gene lost 1 base, with 11 bases spanning the gap.

The chain joins TRBV12-3 or TRBV12-4 to TRBJ1-4, with D possibly matching TRBD1 (5 bases). The V end lost 3 bases, the J end lost 8 bases, and 10 bases lay between the germline ends. CDR3 length equals 13 residues. The CDR3 coding sequence is TGTGCCAGCAGTTTGGAGTGGGGCGAAAAACTGTTTTTT. It encodes CASSLEWGEKLFF.

The gene calls are TRBV19 and TRBJ1-1; the match to TRBD1 covers 12 bases. V lost 5 bases, J lost 4 bases, and 8 bases stayed unmatched. The CDR3 has 16 amino acids. Germline V gene data show CDR1 as LNHDA and CDR2 as SQIVND (reference sequence). The CDR3 nucleotides are TGTGCCAGTAGTCTCCGGGACAGGGGGCAGGGCACTGAAGCTTTCTTT. Its protein is CASSLRDRGQGTEAFF.

The V call is TRBV6-5, the J call TRBJ1-1; unclear D gene. The CDR3 totals 16 residues. CDR1 MNHEY and CDR2 SVGAGI come from the germline V gene. With 1 base removed from V and 0 bases from J, the gap between germline ends came to 12 bases. The CDR3 nucleotides read TGTGCCAGCAGTTACTGGGAGCGGGGAATGAACACTGAAGCTTTCTTT. This encodes CASSYWERGMNTEAFF.